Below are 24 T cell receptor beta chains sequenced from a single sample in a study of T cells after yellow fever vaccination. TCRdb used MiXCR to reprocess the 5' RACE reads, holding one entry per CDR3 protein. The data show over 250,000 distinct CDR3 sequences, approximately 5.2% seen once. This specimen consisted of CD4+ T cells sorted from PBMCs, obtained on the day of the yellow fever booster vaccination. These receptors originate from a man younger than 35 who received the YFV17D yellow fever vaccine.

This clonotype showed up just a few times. The CDR3 sequence is CASSFGTGGSQPQHF. CDR3 sequence (DNA): TGCGCCAGCAGTTTCGGGACAGGGGGCAGTCAGCCCCAGCATTTT. V usage is TRBV5-1 and J usage is TRBJ1-5; TRBD1 aligns across 12 bases. The CDR3 is 15 residues long. V was pared by 5 bases and J by 6 bases, with 6 bases of the junction left unmatched. Looked up from germline, CDR1 is SGHRS and CDR2 is YFSETQ.

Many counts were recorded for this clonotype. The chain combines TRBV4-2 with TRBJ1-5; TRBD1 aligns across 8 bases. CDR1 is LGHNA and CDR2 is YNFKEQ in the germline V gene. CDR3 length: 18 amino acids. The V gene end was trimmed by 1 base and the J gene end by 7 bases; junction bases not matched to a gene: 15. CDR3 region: CASSQGTGLARVGQPQHF. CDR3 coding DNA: TGTGCCAGCAGCCAAGGGACAGGGCTCGCCCGGGTGGGACAGCCCCAGCATTTT.

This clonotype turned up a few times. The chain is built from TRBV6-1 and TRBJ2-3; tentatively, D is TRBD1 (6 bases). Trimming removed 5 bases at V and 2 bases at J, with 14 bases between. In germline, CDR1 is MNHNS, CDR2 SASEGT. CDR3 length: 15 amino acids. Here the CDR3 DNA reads TGTGCCAGCAGTTCCAGGGGTCCCTACACAGATACGCAGTATTTT. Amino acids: CASSSRGPYTDTQYF.

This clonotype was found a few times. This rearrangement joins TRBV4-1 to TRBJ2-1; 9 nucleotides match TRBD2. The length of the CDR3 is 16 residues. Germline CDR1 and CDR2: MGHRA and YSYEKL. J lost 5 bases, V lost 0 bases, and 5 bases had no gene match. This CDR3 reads CASSQESGGKNNEQFF. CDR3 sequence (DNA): TGCGCCAGCAGCCAAGAAAGCGGGGGGAAGAACAATGAGCAGTTCTTC.

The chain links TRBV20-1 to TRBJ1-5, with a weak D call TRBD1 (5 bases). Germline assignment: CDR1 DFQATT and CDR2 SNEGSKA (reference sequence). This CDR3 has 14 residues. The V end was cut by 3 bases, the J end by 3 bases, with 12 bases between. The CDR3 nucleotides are TGCAGTGCTAGTACAGGAGTGTTCAATCAGCCCCAGCATTTT. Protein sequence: CSASTGVFNQPQHF.

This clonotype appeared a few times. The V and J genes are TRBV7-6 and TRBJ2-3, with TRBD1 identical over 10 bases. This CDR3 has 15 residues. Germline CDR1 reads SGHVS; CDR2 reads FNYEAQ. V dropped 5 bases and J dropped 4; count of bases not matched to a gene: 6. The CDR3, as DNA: TGTGCCAGCAGCGATAGAGGACAGGGGGCAGATACGCAGTATTTT. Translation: CASSDRGQGADTQYF.

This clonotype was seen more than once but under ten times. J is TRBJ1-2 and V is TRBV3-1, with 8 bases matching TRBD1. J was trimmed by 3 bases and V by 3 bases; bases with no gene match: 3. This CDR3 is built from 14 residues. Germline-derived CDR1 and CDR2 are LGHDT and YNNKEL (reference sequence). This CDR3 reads CASSHRGRDYGYTF. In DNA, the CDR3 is TGTGCCAGCAGCCACAGGGGGCGCGACTATGGCTACACCTTC.

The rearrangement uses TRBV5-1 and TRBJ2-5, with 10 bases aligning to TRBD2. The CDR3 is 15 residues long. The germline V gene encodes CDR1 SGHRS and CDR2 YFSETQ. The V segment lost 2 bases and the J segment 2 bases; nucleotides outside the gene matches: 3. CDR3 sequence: CASSFLAGAQETQYF. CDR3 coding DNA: TGCGCCAGCAGCTTTCTAGCGGGGGCACAAGAGACCCAGTACTTC.

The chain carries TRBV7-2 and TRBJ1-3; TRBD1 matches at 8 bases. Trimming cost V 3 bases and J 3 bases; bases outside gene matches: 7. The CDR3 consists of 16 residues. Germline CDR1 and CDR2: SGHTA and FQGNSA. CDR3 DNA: TGTGCCAGCAGCTTGGGACAGGCCCTACTTGGAAACACCATATATTTT. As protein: CASSLGQALLGNTIYF.

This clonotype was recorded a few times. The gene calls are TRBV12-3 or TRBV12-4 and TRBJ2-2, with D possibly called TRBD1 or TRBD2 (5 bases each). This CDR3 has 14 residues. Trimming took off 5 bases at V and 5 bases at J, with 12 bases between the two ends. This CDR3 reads CASSQGTRTGELFF. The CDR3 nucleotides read TGTGCCAGCAGTCAAGGGACGCGGACCGGGGAGCTGTTTTTT.

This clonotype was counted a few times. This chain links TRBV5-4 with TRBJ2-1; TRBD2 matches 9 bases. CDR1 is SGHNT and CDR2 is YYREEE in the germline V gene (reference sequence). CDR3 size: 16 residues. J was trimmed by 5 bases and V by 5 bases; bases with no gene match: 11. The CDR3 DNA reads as TGTGCCAGCAGTCCCGCCGTTCTAGCGGGGAACAATGAGCAGTTCTTC. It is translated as CASSPAVLAGNNEQFF.

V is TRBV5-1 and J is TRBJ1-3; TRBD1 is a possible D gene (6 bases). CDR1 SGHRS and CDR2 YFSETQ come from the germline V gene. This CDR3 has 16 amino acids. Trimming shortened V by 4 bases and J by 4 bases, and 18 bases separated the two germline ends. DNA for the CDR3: TGCGCCAGCAGCCCCCCCGACGGGACATGGGGAAACACCATATATTTT. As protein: CASSPPDGTWGNTIYF.

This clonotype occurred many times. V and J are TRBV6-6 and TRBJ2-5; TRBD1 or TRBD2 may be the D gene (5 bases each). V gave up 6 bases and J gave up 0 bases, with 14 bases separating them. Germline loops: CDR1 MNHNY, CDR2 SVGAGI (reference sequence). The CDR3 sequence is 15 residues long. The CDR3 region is CASSPGTQYQETQYF. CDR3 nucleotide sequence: TGTGCCAGCAGCCCCGGGACCCAGTACCAAGAGACCCAGTACTTC.

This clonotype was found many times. The DNA of the CDR3 is TGCAGTGCTAGTAGGGCGGGGCGGGCCTACAATGAGCAGTTCTTC. Encoded protein: CSASRAGRAYNEQFF. The chain recombines TRBV20-1 with TRBJ2-1; a possible D gene is TRBD2 (6 bases). This CDR3 contains 15 residues. V lost 3 bases and J 2 bases, leaving 14 bases between the germline ends. CDR1 and CDR2 from the germline V gene are DFQATT and SNEGSKA (reference sequence).

This CDR3 is CASSLVGGGLYYNEQFF. The CDR3 DNA follows: TGTGCCAGCAGTTTAGTGGGCGGGGGGCTATATTACAATGAGCAGTTCTTC. The rearrangement uses TRBV12-3 or TRBV12-4 and TRBJ2-1; 8 nucleotides agree with TRBD2. The CDR3 is made up of 17 amino acids. Trimming took 1 base from V and 4 from J; bases not matched to a gene: 9.

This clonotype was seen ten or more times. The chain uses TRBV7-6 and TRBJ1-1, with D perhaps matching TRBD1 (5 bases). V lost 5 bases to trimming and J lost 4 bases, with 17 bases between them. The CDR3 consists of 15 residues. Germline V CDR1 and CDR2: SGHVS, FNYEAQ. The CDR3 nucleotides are TGTGCCAGCAGCGCCCCCGGGGGATACGGCACTGAAGCTTTCTTT. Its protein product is CASSAPGGYGTEAFF.

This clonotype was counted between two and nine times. The CDR3 coding sequence is TGTGCCAGCAGCTTAGCGCGCGACAACTACGAGCAGTACTTC. Protein product: CASSLARDNYEQYF. V usage is TRBV7-2 and J usage is TRBJ2-7; no reliable D call. Germline V gene lookup returns CDR1 SGHTA and CDR2 FQGNSA. V was shortened by 0 bases and J by 3 bases, with 9 bases between the two germline ends. This CDR3 spans 14 amino acids.

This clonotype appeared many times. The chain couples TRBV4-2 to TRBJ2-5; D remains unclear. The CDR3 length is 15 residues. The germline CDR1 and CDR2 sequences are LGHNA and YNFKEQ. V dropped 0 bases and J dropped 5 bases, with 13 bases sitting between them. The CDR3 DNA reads TGTGCCAGCAGCCAAGATAGGGCTAGTGAGGAGACCCAGTACTTC. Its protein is CASSQDRASEETQYF.

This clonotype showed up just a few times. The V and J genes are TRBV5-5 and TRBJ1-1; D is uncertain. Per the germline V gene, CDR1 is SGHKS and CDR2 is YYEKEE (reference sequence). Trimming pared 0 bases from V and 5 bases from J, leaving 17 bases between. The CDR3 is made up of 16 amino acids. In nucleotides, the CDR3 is TGTGCCAGCAGCTTGGAGGATTGGGTTTGGAAAACTGAAGCTTTCTTT. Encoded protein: CASSLEDWVWKTEAFF.

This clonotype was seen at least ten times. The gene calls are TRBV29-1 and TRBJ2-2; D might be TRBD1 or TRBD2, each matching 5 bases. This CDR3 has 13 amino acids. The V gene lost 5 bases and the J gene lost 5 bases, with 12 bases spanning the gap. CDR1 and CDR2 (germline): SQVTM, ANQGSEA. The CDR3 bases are TGCAGCGTTAGACAGAGCGGTACCGGGGAGCTGTTTTTT. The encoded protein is CSVRQSGTGELFF.

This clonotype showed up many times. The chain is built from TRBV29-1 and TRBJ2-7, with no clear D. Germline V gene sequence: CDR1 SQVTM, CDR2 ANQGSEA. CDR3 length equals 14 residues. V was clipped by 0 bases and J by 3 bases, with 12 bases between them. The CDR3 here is CSVEDPQPCYEQYV. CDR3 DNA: TGCAGCGTTGAAGATCCACAGCCATGCTACGAGCAGTACGTC.

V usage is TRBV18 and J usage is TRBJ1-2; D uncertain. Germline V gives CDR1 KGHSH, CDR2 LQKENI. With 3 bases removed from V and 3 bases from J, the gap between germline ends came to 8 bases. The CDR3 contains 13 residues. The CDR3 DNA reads TGTGCCAGCTCACCTGACCCCGACTATGGCTACACCTTC. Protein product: CASSPDPDYGYTF.

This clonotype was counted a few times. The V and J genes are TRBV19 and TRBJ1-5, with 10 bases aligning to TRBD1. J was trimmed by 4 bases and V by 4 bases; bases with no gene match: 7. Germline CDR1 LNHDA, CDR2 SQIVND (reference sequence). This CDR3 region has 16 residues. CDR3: CASSRDRGFQNQPQHF. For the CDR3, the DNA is TGTGCCAGTAGTAGGGACAGGGGATTTCAGAATCAGCCCCAGCATTTT.

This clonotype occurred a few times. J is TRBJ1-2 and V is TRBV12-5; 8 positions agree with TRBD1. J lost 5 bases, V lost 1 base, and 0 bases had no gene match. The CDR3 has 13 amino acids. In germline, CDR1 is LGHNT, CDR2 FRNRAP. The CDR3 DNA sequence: TGTGCTAGTGGTTTGGGACAGGGGTATGGCTACACCTTC. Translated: CASGLGQGYGYTF.